The 5 T cell receptor beta chains in this list originate from one sample, sequenced in a study of T cell repertoires in aging, cancer and after chemotherapy (dated by TCRdb to between 2018 and 2020). Sequenced on an Illumina MiSeq. Using a mixed TRB-A/B primer pool, multiplex touch-down PCR amplified rearranged TRB sequences covering the V, D and J segments. TCRdb cleaned the public reads at Q25 with fastp, built clones with MiXCR and kept in-frame beta chains. Each entry merges the rows of one CDR3 protein and shows their most common DNA and genes. Within this sample are around 13,000 distinct CDR3 sequences, with 21% of them counted one time only. The ten largest clonotypes hold 4.5% to 6% of the sample. Genomic DNA extracted from peripheral blood, rather than sorted cells or RNA, was used as the source for amplification of TCR beta rearrangements. The sample comprised blood. The receptor set was obtained from a human donor in good health.

The J gene is TRBJ2-3, the V gene TRBV9; D could derive from TRBD1 or TRBD2 (6 bases each). Germline V CDR1 and CDR2: SGDLS, YYNGEE. V dropped 1 base and J dropped 4 bases, with 19 bases sitting between them. The CDR3 contains 17 residues. CDR3 region: CASSVRITVGGPDTQYF. The CDR3 DNA sequence: TGTGCCAGCAGCGTAAGGATTACCGTGGGGGGCCCAGATACGCAGTATTTT.

The sample holds many counts of this clonotype. This chain uses TRBV19 with TRBJ2-5; 7 positions match TRBD1. The CDR3 extends over 13 amino acids. The junction had 5 bases not matched to a gene; V was cut back by 5 bases and J by 5 bases. Germline V CDR1 and CDR2: LNHDA, SQIVND (reference sequence). CDR3 coding DNA: TGTGCCAGTAGTCTAGGGACAGTGGAGACCCAGTACTTC. Protein product: CASSLGTVETQYF.

Within the sample, this clonotype is medium-sized (0.01 to 0.1%). The chain is built from TRBV20-1 and TRBJ1-6; 7 nucleotides agree with TRBD1. This CDR3 contains 13 residues. Germline CDR1 DFQATT, CDR2 SNEGSKA (reference sequence). J gave up 3 bases and V 6 bases, and 2 bases lay outside the gene matches. The CDR3 reads CSARDSYNSPLHF. The CDR3 DNA is TGCAGTGCCCGGGACAGCTATAATTCACCCCTCCACTTT.

This clonotype was counted between two and nine times. CDR3 DNA sequence: TGTGCCAGCAGCGGGAGGGACAGGAATTACAATGAGCAGTTCTTC. This gives the protein CASSGRDRNYNEQFF. V gene TRBV5-4 combines with J gene TRBJ2-1; D perhaps matches TRBD1 (8 bases). Germline V gives CDR1 SGHNT, CDR2 YYREEE (reference sequence). V shed 4 bases and J shed 4 bases, with 15 bases lying between them. The CDR3 has 15 residues.

The CDR3 nucleotides read TGTGCCAGCAGTTCCGGGACCTTCTATGGCTACACCTTC. This gives the protein CASSSGTFYGYTF. The gene calls are TRBV6-1 and TRBJ1-2; a weak D match, TRBD1 (5 bases). Trimming cost V 5 bases and J 4 bases, with 11 bases left between them. Germline values: CDR1 MNHNS, CDR2 SASEGT. This CDR3 has 13 residues.